This TCR beta chain emerged from a study of T cells expressing NK-cell markers. TCRdb reprocessed the 5' RACE reads and keeps a single row for each CDR3 protein, giving no DNA. The table gives over 350,000 distinct CDR3 sequences; the top ten clones make up about 10% of it. The sequenced sample was blood T cells: a sorted CD56 or NKG2C T cell subset, CD4+ or CD8+ T cells, or bulk PBMC T cells (not recorded which). This receptor was identified in a woman aged 45-60 years in good health.

The CDR3 sequence: CASSYSGTGANVLTF. This chain links TRBV6-6 with TRBJ2-6. This CDR3 has 15 residues. CDR1 is MNHNY, CDR2 SVGAGI, per germline (reference sequence).